This TCR beta chain derives from a study of blood T cell repertoires in COVID-19. About the study: COVID-19 samples collected from the United States, Italy and Spain covered acute and convalescent phases. Sources were T cells, B-cell-depleted T cells, or PBMCs; the material itself was cDNA or gDNA.

In the original processing: Amplifying reference gene primers gave estimates of nucleated cell counts. Generated by immunoSEQ multiplex PCR, the TCRdb table keeps only in-frame clones and is missing some. The DNA gave D and trimming, while V, J and clone size come from that table. This table has about 130,000 clones, roughly 90% appearing once. The CDR3 is made up of 14 amino acids. Germline V lookup: CDR1 LNHDA, CDR2 SQIVND (reference sequence). Trimming cost V 4 bases and J 5 bases, with 14 bases left between them. The source material was peripheral blood. The TCR was taken from a woman older than 75 with acute or convalescent COVID-19. This rearrangement joins TRBV19 to TRBJ2-5; D is possibly TRBD2 (6 bases). CDR3 bases: TGTGCCAGTAGTAGTGGCGGCGGGACGGAGACCCAGTACTTC. Its protein product is CASSSGGGTETQYF.